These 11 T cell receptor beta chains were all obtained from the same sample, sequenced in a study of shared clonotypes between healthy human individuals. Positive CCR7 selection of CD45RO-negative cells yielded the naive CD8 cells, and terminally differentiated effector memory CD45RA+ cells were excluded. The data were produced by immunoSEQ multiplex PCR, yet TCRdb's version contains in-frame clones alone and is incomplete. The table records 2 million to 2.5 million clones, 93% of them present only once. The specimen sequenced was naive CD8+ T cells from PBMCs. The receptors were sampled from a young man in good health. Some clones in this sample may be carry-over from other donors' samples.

The CDR3 DNA follows: TGTGCCAGCAGTTGGGAGGGGGAGGTACAGGAGACCCAGTACTTC. It is translated as CASSWEGEVQETQYF. The genes are TRBV28 and TRBJ2-5; D may be TRBD2 (7 bases). The CDR3 loop spans 15 amino acids. V was clipped by 4 bases and J by 5 bases, with 17 bases between them. The V gene's germline CDR1 is MDHEN and CDR2 SYDVKM.

The CDR3 DNA is TGTGCCAGTAGTCCCCGACAGAAACTTAGCAATCAGCCCCAGCATTTT. Protein product: CASSPRQKLSNQPQHF. The chain is built from TRBV19 and TRBJ1-5; a possible D gene is TRBD1 (5 bases). The CDR3 covers 16 residues. The germline V gene has CDR1 LNHDA and CDR2 SQIVND (reference sequence). V was clipped by 5 bases and J by 0 bases, with 14 bases between them.

The chain's CDR3 is CASSLGTSDTGELFF. The CDR3 DNA sequence: TGTGCCAGCAGCTTGGGGACTAGCGATACCGGGGAGCTGTTTTTT. This sequence joins TRBV7-9 and TRBJ2-2; 10 positions agree with TRBD2. The germline V gene encodes CDR1 SEHNR and CDR2 FQNEAQ (reference sequence). CDR3 length: 15 amino acids. V dropped 3 bases and J dropped 5; count of bases not matched to a gene: 3.

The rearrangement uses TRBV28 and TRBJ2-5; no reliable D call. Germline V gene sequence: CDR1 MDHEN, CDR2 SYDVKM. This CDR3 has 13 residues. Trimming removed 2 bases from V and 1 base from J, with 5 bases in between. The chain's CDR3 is CASSLNSQETQYF. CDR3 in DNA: TGTGCCAGCAGTTTAAATAGCCAAGAGACCCAGTACTTC.

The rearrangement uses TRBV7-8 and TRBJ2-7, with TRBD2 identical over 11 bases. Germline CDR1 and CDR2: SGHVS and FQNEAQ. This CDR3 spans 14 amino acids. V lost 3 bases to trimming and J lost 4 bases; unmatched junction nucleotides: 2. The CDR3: CASSFSGRGYEQYF. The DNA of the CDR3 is TGTGCCAGCAGCTTTAGCGGGAGGGGGTACGAGCAGTACTTC. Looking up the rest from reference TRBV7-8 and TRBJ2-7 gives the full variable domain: GAGVSQSPRYKVAKRGQDVALRCDPISGHVSLFWYQQALGQGPEFLTYFQNEAQLDKSGLPSDRFFAERPEGSVSTLKIQRTQQEDSAVYLCASSFSGRGYEQYFGPGTRLTVT.

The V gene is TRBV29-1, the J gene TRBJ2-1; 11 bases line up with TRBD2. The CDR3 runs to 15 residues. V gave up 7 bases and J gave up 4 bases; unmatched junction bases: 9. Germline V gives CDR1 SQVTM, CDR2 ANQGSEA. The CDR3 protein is CSAFPGTSGYNEQFF. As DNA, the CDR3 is TGCAGCGCCTTTCCCGGGACTAGCGGTTACAATGAGCAGTTCTTC.

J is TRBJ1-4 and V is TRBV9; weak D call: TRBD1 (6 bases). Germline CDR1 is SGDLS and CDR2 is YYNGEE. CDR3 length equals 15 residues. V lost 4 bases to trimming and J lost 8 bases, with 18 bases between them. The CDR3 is CASSPTAGEEEKLFF. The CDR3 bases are TGTGCCAGCAGCCCTACCGCAGGGGAAGAGGAAAAACTGTTTTTT.

The CDR3 sequence is CASSPGTGKGEKLFF. Written as DNA, the CDR3 is TGTGCCAGCAGCCCCGGGACAGGGAAAGGAGAAAAACTGTTTTTT. The chain links TRBV11-3 to TRBJ1-4; 9 positions match TRBD1. The V gene's germline CDR1 is SGHNT and CDR2 YENEEA. The CDR3 is 15 amino acids. Germline trimming cut 5 bases from V and 8 bases from J; bases unmatched to any gene: 9. Drawing the rest from reference TRBV11-3 and TRBJ1-4, the complete variable domain is EAGVVQSPRYKIIEKKQPVAFWCNPISGHNTLYWYLQNLGQGPELLIRYENEEAVDDSQLPKDRFSAERLKGVDSTLKIQPAELGDSAVYLCASSPGTGKGEKLFFGSGTQLSVL.

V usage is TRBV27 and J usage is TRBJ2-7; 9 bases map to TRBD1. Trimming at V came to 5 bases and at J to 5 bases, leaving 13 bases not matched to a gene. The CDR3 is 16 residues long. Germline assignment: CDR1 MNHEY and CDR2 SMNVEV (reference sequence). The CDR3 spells CASSGSLTGGLHEQYF. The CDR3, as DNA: TGTGCCAGCAGTGGGAGCCTGACAGGGGGTTTACACGAGCAGTACTTC.

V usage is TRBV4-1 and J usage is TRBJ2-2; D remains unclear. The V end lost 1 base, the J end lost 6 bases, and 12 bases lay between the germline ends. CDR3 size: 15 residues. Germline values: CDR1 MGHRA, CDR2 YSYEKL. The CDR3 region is CASSQVGPGSGELFF. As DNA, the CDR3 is TGCGCCAGCAGCCAAGTTGGACCGGGCTCCGGGGAGCTGTTTTTT.

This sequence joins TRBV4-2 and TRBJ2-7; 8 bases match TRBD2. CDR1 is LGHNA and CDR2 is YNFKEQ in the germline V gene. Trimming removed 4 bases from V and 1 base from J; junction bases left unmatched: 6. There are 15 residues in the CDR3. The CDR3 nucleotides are TGTGCCAGCAGCCTACATTTAGCGGGGTCCTACGAGCAGTACTTC. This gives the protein CASSLHLAGSYEQYF.